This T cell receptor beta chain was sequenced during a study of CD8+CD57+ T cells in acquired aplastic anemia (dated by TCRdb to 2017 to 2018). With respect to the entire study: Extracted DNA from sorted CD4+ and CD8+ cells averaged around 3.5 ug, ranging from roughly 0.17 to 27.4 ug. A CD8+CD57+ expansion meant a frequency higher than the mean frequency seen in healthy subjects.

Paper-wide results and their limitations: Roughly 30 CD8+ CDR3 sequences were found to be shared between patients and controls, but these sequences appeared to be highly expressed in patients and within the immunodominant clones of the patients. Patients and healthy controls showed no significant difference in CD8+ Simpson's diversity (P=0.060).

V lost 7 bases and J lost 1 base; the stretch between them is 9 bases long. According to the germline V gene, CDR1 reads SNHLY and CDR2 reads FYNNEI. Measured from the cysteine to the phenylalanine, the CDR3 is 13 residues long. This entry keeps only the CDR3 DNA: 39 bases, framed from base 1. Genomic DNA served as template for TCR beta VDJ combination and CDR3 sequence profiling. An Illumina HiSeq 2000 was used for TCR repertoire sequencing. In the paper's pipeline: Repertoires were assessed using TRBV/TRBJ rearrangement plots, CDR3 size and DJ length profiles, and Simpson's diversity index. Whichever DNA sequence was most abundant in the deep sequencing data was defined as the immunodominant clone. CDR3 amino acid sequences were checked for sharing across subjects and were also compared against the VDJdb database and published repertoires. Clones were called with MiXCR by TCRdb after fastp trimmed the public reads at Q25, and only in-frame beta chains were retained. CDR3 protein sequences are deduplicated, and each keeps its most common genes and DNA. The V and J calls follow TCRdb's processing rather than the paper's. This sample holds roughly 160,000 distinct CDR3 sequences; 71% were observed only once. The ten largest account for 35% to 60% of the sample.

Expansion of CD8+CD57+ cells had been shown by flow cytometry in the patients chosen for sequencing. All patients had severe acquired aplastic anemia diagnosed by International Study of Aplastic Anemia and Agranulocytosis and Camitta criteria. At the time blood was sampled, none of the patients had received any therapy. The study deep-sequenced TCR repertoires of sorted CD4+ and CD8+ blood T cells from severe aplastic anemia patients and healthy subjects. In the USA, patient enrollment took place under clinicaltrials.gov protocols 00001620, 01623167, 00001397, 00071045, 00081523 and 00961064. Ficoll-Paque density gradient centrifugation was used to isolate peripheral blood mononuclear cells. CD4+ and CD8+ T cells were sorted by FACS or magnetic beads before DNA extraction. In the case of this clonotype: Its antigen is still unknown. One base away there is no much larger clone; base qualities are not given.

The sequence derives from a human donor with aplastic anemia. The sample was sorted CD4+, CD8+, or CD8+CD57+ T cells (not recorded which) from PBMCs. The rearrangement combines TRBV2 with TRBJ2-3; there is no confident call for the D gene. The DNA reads TGTGCCAGCATGGATCAGGGCACAGATACGCAGTATTTT. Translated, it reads CASMDQGTDTQYF.